This T cell receptor beta chain was recorded in a study of T-cell reconstitution after alpha-beta-depleted transplantation in children. Per the germline V gene, CDR1 is MNHNS and CDR2 is SASEGT. This CDR3 region has 11 residues. The ends were cut back, 2 bases at V and 5 bases at J, with 2 bases in the middle. Unique molecular identifiers were built into the TCRbeta library. TCRdb called the PCR reads again in MiXCR, with one record for every CDR3 protein. The table includes 400,000 to 500,000 distinct CDR3 sequences, about 11% detected once. This TCR came from a human donor who donated a stem cell graft to a child with acute myeloid leukemia. The source was PBMCs from the stem cell graft donor, collected from the stem cell graft. V is TRBV6-1 and J is TRBJ2-3; no clear D. The CDR3 loop reads CASSERDTQYF. In DNA form, the CDR3 reads TGTGCCAGCAGTGAACGAGATACGCAGTATTTT.